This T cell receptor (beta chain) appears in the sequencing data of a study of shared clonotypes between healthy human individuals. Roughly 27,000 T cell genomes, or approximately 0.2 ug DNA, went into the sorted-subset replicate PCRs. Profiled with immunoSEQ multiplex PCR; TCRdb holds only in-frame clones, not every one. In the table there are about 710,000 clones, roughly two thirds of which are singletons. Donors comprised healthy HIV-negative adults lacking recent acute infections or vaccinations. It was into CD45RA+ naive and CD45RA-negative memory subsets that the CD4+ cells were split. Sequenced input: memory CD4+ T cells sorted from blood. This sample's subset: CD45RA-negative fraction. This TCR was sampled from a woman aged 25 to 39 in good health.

The CDR3 coding sequence is TGTGCCAGCAGCCAGAGGACAGTCGAGACCCAGTACTTC. Encoded protein: CASSQRTVETQYF. The chain couples TRBV5-6 to TRBJ2-5; D perhaps matches TRBD1 (6 bases). V was shortened by 4 bases and J by 5 bases, with 12 bases between the two germline ends. CDR3 length equals 13 residues. CDR1 is SGHDT, CDR2 YYEEEE, per germline.